This T cell receptor (beta chain) was recorded in a study of blood T cell repertoires in COVID-19. Study details: There were acute and convalescent COVID-19 samples, and they came from the United States, Italy and Spain. Sources were T cells, B-cell-depleted T cells, or PBMCs; the material itself was cDNA or gDNA.

Under the authors' procedure: Nucleated cell counts were estimated from reference gene primer amplification. The method was immunoSEQ multiplex PCR; TCRdb's version includes in-frame clones alone and lacks a portion of them. V, J and clone size are taken as reported in that table, and D and trimming were inferred from the DNA itself. The sample lists about 210,000 clones; roughly 90% were seen once. The CDR3 contains 13 residues. V was pared by 6 bases and J by 5 bases, with 13 bases between. The germline V gene encodes CDR1 SNHLY and CDR2 FYNNEI. This sequence originates from a woman aged 35 to 49 with acute or convalescent COVID-19. The sequenced sample was peripheral blood. The V and J genes are TRBV2 and TRBJ1-2; no reliable D call. The DNA of the CDR3 is TGTGCCAGCAGCGCCACAGAAGGATATGGCTACACCTTC. This codes for CASSATEGYGYTF.